The 15 T cell receptor beta chains below all came from one sample that was sequenced in a study of T cells after yellow fever vaccination (dated by TCRdb to 2018 to 2020). Receptor amplification or capture employed 5' RACE. TCRdb records Illumina HiSeq 2500 as the sequencer. In TCRdb, the public reads were trimmed at Q25 with fastp and aligned with MiXCR, with productive beta chains retained. Under each unique CDR3 protein, matching rows form one entry showing the most common genes and DNA. This sample lists 450,000 to 650,000 distinct CDR3 sequences; approximately 12% were detected once. The ten largest clones take up around an eighth of the sample. According to the study, the label for this sample's treatment or condition signals: live attenuated yellow fever vaccine strain. Sample: PBMCs, taken on the day of the yellow fever booster vaccination. These receptors were collected from a man aged 25 to 45 who received the YFV17D yellow fever vaccine.

This clonotype was seen a few times. The chain couples TRBV7-8 to TRBJ2-7; D is unclear. In germline, CDR1 is SGHVS, CDR2 FQNEAQ. CDR3 length equals 14 residues. Trimming pared 4 bases from V and 0 bases from J, leaving 10 bases between. In nucleotides, the CDR3 is TGTGCCAGCAGCTATACTGATGCCTCCTACGAGCAGTACTTC. Protein sequence: CASSYTDASYEQYF.

This clonotype came up a few times. This chain links TRBV12-3 or TRBV12-4 with TRBJ1-1; 10 nucleotides match TRBD1. This CDR3 contains 13 residues. J lost 6 bases, V lost 6 bases, and 4 bases had no gene match. For the CDR3, the DNA is TGTGCCAGCAGCCGTGGACAGGGGGCTGAAGCTTTCTTT. Residues: CASSRGQGAEAFF.

The chain recombines TRBV20-1 with TRBJ2-5; 7 bases fit TRBD1. The germline V gene encodes CDR1 DFQATT and CDR2 SNEGSKA (reference sequence). V lost 3 bases and J lost 5; bases outside the gene matches: 9. CDR3 size: 14 residues. Written as DNA, the CDR3 is TGCAGTGCTAGTGACAGGGTAGTTCGTGAGACCCAGTACTTC. The encoded protein is CSASDRVVRETQYF.

This clonotype was seen more than once but under ten times. CDR3 sequence (DNA): TGTGCCAGCACCGAGGACAGGGGACACACCGGGGAGCTGTTTTTT. Amino acid sequence: CASTEDRGHTGELFF. The V gene is TRBV5-4, the J gene TRBJ2-2, with 9 bases that match TRBD1. The germline V gene encodes CDR1 SGHNT and CDR2 YYREEE (reference sequence). Germline trimming cut 6 bases from V and 3 bases from J; bases unmatched to any gene: 6. The CDR3 sequence is 15 residues long.

The chain couples TRBV20-1 to TRBJ2-7; perhaps TRBD1 as D (6 bases). The V gene's germline CDR1 is DFQATT and CDR2 SNEGSKA (reference sequence). The CDR3 has 14 amino acids. Trimming pared 6 bases from V and 1 base from J, leaving 16 bases between. CDR3 region: CSADGSGASYEQYF. The CDR3 DNA sequence: TGCAGTGCAGACGGGTCAGGGGCGTCCTACGAGCAGTACTTC.

CDR3 loop: CASSWLRGRSYNEQFF. The DNA for the CDR3 is TGCGCCAGCAGCTGGCTTAGAGGCCGCTCCTACAATGAGCAGTTCTTC. The chain employs TRBV5-1 and TRBJ2-1; D unclear. Germline assignment: CDR1 SGHRS and CDR2 YFSETQ. V was cut by 3 bases and J by 0 bases, with 13 bases left in between. This CDR3 has 16 amino acids.

This clonotype was seen a few times. The J gene is TRBJ2-1, the V gene TRBV12-3 or TRBV12-4; a weak D match, TRBD1 (6 bases). The CDR3 runs to 12 residues. The ends were cut back, 4 bases at V and 8 bases at J, with 9 bases in the middle. The CDR3 spells CASSWGRDEQFF. The CDR3 DNA reads as TGTGCCAGCAGTTGGGGGCGGGATGAGCAGTTCTTC.

This clonotype was detected many times. The chain combines TRBV5-1 with TRBJ1-1, with 7 nucleotides matching TRBD1. This CDR3 region has 14 residues. Germline values: CDR1 SGHRS, CDR2 YFSETQ. The V segment lost 7 bases and the J segment 2 bases; nucleotides outside the gene matches: 8. The DNA for the CDR3 is TGCGCCAGCGGTTCAGGGGGGTTAAACACTGAAGCTTTCTTT. Its translation is CASGSGGLNTEAFF.

The chain uses TRBV3-1 and TRBJ2-1; a possible D gene is TRBD1 (5 bases). Germline values: CDR1 LGHDT, CDR2 YNNKEL (reference sequence). V lost 1 base to trimming and J lost 6 bases, with 19 bases between them. The CDR3 is 17 residues long. Here the CDR3 reads CASSQGGRAGYRNEQFF. The CDR3 bases are TGTGCCAGCAGCCAAGGAGGTCGGGCAGGGTATCGCAATGAGCAGTTCTTC.

A few counts support this clonotype. The rearrangement uses TRBV7-9 and TRBJ2-7; the D is unclear. Germline CDR1 reads SEHNR; CDR2 reads FQNEAQ (reference sequence). V was shortened by 3 bases and J by 0 bases, with 12 bases between the two germline ends. The CDR3 has 15 residues. DNA for the CDR3: TGTGCCAGCAGCTTGGGCCTTAGGAGCTCCTACGAGCAGTACTTC. Translation gives CASSLGLRSSYEQYF.

This chain connects TRBV4-1 to TRBJ2-3, with unresolved D. The CDR3 has 14 residues. Trimming pared 3 bases from V and 10 bases from J, leaving 17 bases between. Germline V CDR1 and CDR2: MGHRA, YSYEKL. The chain's CDR3 is CASSHPTGTEAQYF. CDR3 in DNA: TGCGCCAGCAGCCACCCGACGGGTACCGAGGCGCAGTATTTT.

The genes are TRBV6-2 or TRBV6-3 and TRBJ2-1, with D perhaps TRBD2 (5 bases). CDR3 length: 15 residues. CDR1 and CDR2 from the germline V gene are MNHEY and SVGEGT. Trimming cost V 0 bases and J 4 bases, with 10 bases left between them. This CDR3 reads CASSYSRTGYNEQFF. The CDR3 bases are TGTGCCAGCAGTTACTCAAGGACTGGGTACAATGAGCAGTTCTTC.

The chain recombines TRBV10-3 with TRBJ1-5; D call uncertain. Germline V gives CDR1 ENHRY, CDR2 SYGVKD. Between the trimmed V and J ends, which lost 3 bases and 2 bases, there was a span of 5 bases. The CDR3 is 13 amino acids. The CDR3 protein is CAISDTGNQPQHF. CDR3 coding DNA: TGTGCCATCAGTGATACAGGCAATCAGCCCCAGCATTTT.

This clonotype was counted many times. The CDR3 bases are TGTGCCAGCAGCCAAGAGTTGGGGGCAACTTCCAAAAACATTCAGTACTTC. This gives the protein CASSQELGATSKNIQYF. This chain joins TRBV3-1 and TRBJ2-4; D is perhaps TRBD1 (6 bases). The CDR3 is 17 residues long. Trimming stripped 0 bases from V and 2 bases from J, with 14 bases between. CDR1 is LGHDT, CDR2 YNNKEL, per germline (reference sequence).

The chain combines TRBV5-6 with TRBJ2-4, with 7 bases fitting TRBD2. Trimming removed 4 bases from V and 0 bases from J; junction bases left unmatched: 7. CDR1 and CDR2 from the germline V gene are SGHDT and YYEEEE. The CDR3 totals 16 residues. CDR3 amino acids: CASSPGGNLAKNIQYF. The CDR3 nucleotides read TGTGCCAGCAGCCCGGGAGGTAATCTAGCCAAAAACATTCAGTACTTC. The full variable domain, rest sourced from reference TRBV5-6 and TRBJ2-4, is DAGVTQSPTHLIKTRGQQVTLRCSPKSGHDTVSWYQQALGQGPQFIFQYYEEEERQRGNFPDRFSGHQFPNYSSELNVNALLLGDSALYLCASSPGGNLAKNIQYFGAGTRLSVL.